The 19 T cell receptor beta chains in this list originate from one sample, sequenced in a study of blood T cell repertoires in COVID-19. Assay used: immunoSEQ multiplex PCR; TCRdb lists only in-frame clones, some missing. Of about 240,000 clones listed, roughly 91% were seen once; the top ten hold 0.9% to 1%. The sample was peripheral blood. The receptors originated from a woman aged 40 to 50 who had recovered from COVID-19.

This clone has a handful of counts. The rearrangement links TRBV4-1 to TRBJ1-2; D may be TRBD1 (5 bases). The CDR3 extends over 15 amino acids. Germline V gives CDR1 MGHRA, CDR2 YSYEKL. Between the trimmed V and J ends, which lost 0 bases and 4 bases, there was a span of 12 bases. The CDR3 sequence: CASSQEVAGTYGYTF. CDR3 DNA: TGCGCCAGCAGCCAAGAAGTAGCGGGGACCTATGGCTACACCTTC.

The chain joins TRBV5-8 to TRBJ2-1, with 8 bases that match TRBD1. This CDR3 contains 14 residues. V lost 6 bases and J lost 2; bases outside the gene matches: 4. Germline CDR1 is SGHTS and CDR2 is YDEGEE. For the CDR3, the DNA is TGTGCCAGCACGACAGGGGTCGCCTACAATGAGCAGTTCTTC. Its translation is CASTTGVAYNEQFF.

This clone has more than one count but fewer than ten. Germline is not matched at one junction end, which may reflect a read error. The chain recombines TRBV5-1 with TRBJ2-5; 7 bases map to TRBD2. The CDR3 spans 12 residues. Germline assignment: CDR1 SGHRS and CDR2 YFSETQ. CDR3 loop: CASSLWGREVDF. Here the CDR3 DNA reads TGCGCCAGCAGCTTGTGGGGCCGGGAGGTGGACTTC.

CDR3 amino acids: CASSQDKGGTGELFF. The CDR3 DNA follows: TGTGCCAGCAGCCAAGATAAAGGGGGCACCGGGGAGCTGTTTTTT. The chain combines TRBV3-1 (or the pseudogene TRBV3-2) with TRBJ2-2; maybe TRBD1 (6 bases). Trimming pared 0 bases from V and 4 bases from J, leaving 9 bases between. The CDR3 loop spans 15 amino acids. Germline V lookup: CDR1 LGHDT, CDR2 YNNKEL (reference sequence).

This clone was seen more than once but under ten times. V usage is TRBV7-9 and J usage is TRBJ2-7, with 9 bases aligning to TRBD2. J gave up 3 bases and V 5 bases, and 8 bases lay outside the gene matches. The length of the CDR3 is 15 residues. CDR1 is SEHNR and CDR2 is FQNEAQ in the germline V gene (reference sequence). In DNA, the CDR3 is TGTGCCAGCAGCCCGGCGGGGGGGGTTCTCTACGAGCAGTACTTC. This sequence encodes CASSPAGGVLYEQYF.

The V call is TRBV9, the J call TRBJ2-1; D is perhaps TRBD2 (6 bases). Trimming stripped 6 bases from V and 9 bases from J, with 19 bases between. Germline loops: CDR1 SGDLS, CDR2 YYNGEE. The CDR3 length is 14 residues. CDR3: CASTPGPGVGEQFF. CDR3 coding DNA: TGTGCCAGCACCCCGGGACCGGGGGTGGGTGAGCAGTTCTTC. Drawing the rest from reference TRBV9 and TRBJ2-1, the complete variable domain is DSGVTQTPKHLITATGQRVTLRCSPRSGDLSVYWYQQSLDQGLQFLIQYYNGEERAKGNILERFSAQQFPDLHSELNLSSLELGDSALYFCASTPGPGVGEQFFGPGTRLTVL.

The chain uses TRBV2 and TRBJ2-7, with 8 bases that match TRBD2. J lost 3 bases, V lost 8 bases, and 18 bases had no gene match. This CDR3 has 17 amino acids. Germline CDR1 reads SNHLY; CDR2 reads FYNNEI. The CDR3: CASVSGGRGRGNYEQYF. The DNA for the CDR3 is TGTGCCAGCGTCAGCGGGGGACGTGGGCGCGGAAACTACGAGCAGTACTTC.

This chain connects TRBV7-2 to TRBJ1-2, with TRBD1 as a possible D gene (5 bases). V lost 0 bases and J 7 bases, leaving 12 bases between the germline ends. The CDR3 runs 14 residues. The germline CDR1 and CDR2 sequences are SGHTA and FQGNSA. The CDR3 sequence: CASSLATGGGGYTF. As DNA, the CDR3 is TGTGCCAGCAGCTTAGCGACGGGGGGTGGTGGCTACACCTTC. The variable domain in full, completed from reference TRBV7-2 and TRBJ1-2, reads GAGVSQSPSNKVTEKGKDVELRCDPISGHTALYWYRQSLGQGLEFLIYFQGNSAPDKSGLPSDRFSAERTGGSVSTLTIQRTQQEDSAVYLCASSLATGGGGYTFGSGTRLTVV.

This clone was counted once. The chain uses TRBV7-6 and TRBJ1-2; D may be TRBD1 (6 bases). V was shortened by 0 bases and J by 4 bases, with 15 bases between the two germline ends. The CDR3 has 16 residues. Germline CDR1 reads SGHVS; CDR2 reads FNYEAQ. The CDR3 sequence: CASSLAGGRRGYGYTF. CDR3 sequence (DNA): TGTGCCAGCAGCTTAGCCGGGGGGCGCAGGGGCTATGGCTACACCTTC.

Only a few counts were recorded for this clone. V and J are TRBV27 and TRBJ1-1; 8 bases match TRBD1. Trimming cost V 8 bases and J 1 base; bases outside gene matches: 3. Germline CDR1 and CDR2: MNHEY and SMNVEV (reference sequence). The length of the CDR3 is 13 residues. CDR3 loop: CASYGQGNTEAFF. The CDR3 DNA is TGTGCCAGCTACGGACAGGGGAACACTGAAGCTTTCTTT.

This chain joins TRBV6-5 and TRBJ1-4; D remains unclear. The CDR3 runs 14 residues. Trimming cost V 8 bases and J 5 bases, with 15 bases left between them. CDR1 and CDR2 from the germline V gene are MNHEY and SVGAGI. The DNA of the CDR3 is TGTGCCAGCGGCGTCCGAGGAAGGAATGAAAAACTGTTTTTT. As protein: CASGVRGRNEKLFF.

For the CDR3, the DNA is TGTGCCAGTAGTATGGCCAGGAACACTGAAGCTTTCTTT. Translation gives CASSMARNTEAFF. The V call is TRBV19, the J call TRBJ1-1; D gene unclear. The CDR3 is 13 amino acids. Germline assignment: CDR1 LNHDA and CDR2 SQIVND (reference sequence). The ends were cut back, 3 bases at V and 1 base at J, with 6 bases in the middle.

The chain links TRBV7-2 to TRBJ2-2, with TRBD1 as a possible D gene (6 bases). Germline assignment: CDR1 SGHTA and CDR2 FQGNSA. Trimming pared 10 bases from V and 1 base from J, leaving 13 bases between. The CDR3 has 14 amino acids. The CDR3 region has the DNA TGTGCCACGACAGGAGTCCTGAACACCGGGGAGCTGTTTTTT. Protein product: CATTGVLNTGELFF.

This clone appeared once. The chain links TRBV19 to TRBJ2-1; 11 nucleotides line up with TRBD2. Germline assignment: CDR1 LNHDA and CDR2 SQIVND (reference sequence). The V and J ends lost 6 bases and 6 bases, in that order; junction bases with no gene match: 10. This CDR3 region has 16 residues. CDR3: CASSTGLAERGNEQFF. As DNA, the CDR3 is TGTGCCAGTAGCACGGGACTAGCGGAGCGGGGCAATGAGCAGTTCTTC.

The CDR3 DNA reads as TGCGCCAGCAGCTTGGACTATGGGGGCTACACCTTC. It is translated as CASSLDYGGYTF. The gene calls are TRBV5-1 and TRBJ1-2; no clear D. There are 12 residues in the CDR3. Germline V gene lookup returns CDR1 SGHRS and CDR2 YFSETQ. Trimming removed 0 bases from V and 8 bases from J, with 8 bases in between.

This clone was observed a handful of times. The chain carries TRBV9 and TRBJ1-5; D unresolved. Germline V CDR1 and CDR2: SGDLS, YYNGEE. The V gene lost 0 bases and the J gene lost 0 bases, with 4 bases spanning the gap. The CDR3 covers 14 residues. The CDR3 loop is CASSVGHSNQPQHF. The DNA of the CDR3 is TGTGCCAGCAGCGTAGGACATAGCAATCAGCCCCAGCATTTT.

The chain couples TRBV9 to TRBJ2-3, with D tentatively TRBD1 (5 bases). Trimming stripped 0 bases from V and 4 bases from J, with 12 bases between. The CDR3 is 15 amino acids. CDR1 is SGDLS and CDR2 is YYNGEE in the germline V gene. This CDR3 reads CASSVGGRAADTQYF. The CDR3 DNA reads TGTGCCAGCAGCGTAGGCGGCAGGGCGGCAGATACGCAGTATTTT.

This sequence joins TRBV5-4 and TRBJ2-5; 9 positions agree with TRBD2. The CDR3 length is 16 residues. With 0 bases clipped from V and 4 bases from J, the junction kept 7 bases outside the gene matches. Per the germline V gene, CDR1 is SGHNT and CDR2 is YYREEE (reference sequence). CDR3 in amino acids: CASSLVVAGVGETQYF. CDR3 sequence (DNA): TGTGCCAGCAGCTTGGTGGTAGCGGGAGTGGGAGAGACCCAGTACTTC.

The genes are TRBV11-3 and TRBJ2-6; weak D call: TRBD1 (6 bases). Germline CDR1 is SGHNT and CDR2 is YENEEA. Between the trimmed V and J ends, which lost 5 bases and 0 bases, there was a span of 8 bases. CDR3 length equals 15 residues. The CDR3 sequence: CASSKQGSGANVLTF. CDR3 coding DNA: TGTGCCAGCAGCAAACAGGGCTCTGGGGCCAACGTCCTGACTTTC.